This T cell receptor beta chain appears in the sequencing data of a study of follicular helper T cells after annual influenza vaccination. The time point denotes: 2014-2015 season, 7 days after vaccination. Adults received seasonal inactivated influenza vaccine, with sorted blood CD4 subsets sequenced before and after. The germline V gene encodes CDR1 LNHNV and CDR2 YYDKDF (reference sequence). CDR3 size: 13 residues. This clone was recorded only once. Compared with germline, one end of the junction differs, possibly owing to a read error. The repertoire was sequenced with immunoSEQ multiplex PCR; TCRdb's copy has only in-frame clones and lacks some. The sample yields 3,000 to 4,000 clones, over 80% seen once.

Specimen: CXCR5- memory CD4+ T cells sorted from blood, collected 7 days after influenza vaccination. The rearrangement joins TRBV15 to TRBJ2-5; D gene uncertain. The sequence was obtained from an adult who received the influenza vaccine. For the CDR3, the DNA is TGTACCACCTCGCGGTCGTACCAAGAGACCCAGTACTTC. It codes for CTTSRSYQETQYF.